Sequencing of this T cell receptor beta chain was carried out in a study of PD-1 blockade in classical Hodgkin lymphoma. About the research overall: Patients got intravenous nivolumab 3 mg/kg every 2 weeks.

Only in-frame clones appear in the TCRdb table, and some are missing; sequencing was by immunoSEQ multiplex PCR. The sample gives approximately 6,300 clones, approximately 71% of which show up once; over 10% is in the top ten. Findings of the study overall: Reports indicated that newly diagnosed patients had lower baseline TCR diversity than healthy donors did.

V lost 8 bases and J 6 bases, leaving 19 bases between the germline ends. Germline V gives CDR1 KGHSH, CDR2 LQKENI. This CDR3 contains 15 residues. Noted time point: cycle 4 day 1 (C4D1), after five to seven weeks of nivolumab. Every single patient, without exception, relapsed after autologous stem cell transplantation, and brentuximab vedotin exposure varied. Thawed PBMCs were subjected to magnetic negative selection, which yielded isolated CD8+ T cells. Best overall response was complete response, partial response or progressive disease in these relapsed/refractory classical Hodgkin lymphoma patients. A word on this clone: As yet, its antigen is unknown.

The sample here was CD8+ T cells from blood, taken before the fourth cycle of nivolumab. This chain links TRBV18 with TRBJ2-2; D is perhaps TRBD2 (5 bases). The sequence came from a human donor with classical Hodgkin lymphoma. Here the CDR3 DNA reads TGTGCCAGCCCAAGAGGGAATTCCAACGCCGGGGAGCTGTTTTTT. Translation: CASPRGNSNAGELFF.